These T cell receptor beta chains were read from a single sample in a study of T cell responses to AZD1222 COVID-19 vaccine. Sequencing was performed with immunoSEQ multiplex PCR; in TCRdb, only in-frame clones are kept and a portion is missing. The repertoire includes under 150,000 clones, approximately 94% of them detected once, and approximately 2% sits in the top ten. Sample: peripheral blood, taken on day 0 of AZD1222 vaccination. Source of these receptors: an adult in good health. Both conserved end residues are part of each CDR3. D genes are given only for firm matches. Clone size is given for some rows only: seen once, a few or many times, or a class if the clone is expanded.

abundance	v_gene	j_gene	d_gene	CDR3nt	CDR3aa
NA	TRBV5-4	TRBJ1-1	TRBD1	TGTGCCAGCAGCCCCCAGGGACAGGGCGGTGAAGCTTTCTTT	CASSPQGQGGEAFF
NA	TRBV18	TRBJ1-5	NA	TGTGCCAGCTCACACGGTGGGCCCAATCAGCCCCAGCATTTT	CASSHGGPNQPQHF
NA	TRBV3-1/TRBV3-2	TRBJ1-3	NA	TGTGCCAGCAGCCAAAGTGGTTCAGGAAACACCATATATTTT	CASSQSGSGNTIYF
NA	TRBV19	TRBJ1-5	NA	TGTGCCAGTAGTAACGGAGATCAGCCCCAGCATTTT	CASSNGDQPQHF
NA	TRBV10-2	TRBJ1-1	TRBD1	TGCGCCACCCTGTCTGGGACAGGGCAAACTGAAGCTTTCTTT	CATLSGTGQTEAFF
NA	TRBV11-2	TRBJ1-1	NA	TGTGCCAGCAGCTTTCAAGGGGACATAAGAAACACTGAAGCTTTCTTT	CASSFQGDIRNTEAFF
NA	TRBV3-1/TRBV3-2	TRBJ2-4	TRBD1	TGTGCCAGCAGCCTACAGGGGCGCAAAAACATTCAGTACTTC	CASSLQGRKNIQYF
few	TRBV19	TRBJ1-5	NA	TGTGCCAGTAGTGGCAGGGTAAATCAGCCCCAGCATTTT	CASSGRVNQPQHF
NA	TRBV7-6	TRBJ2-7	TRBD2	TGTGCCAGCAGCTTAATTGGGTCGGGACTAGCCACCTACGAGCAGTACTTC	CASSLIGSGLATYEQYF
NA	TRBV19	TRBJ2-1	TRBD2	TGTGCCAGTAGCCCTCAAGCGGGGATGTACAATGAGCAGTTCTTC	CASSPQAGMYNEQFF
NA	TRBV6-5	TRBJ1-1	TRBD1	TGTGCCAGCAGTTACGAAGGGGGCCCGAACACTGAAGCTTTCTTT	CASSYEGGPNTEAFF
NA	TRBV9	TRBJ1-2	NA	TGTGCCAGCAGCCCCATAGTGCAGGGGACGGGAGGCTACACCTTC	CASSPIVQGTGGYTF
NA	TRBV6-5	TRBJ1-5	TRBD1	TGTGCCAGCAACCCAAGACAGGGGCCAAATCAGCCCCAGCATTTT	CASNPRQGPNQPQHF
NA	TRBV9	TRBJ1-5	NA	TGTGCCAGCAGCGTCGGGCAGGGTGATATCCATCAGCCCCAGCATTTT	CASSVGQGDIHQPQHF
NA	TRBV25-1	TRBJ1-1	TRBD1	TGTGCCAGCAGCCGGGGACAGGGCGAGGCTTTCTTT	CASSRGQGEAFF
NA	TRBV4-1	TRBJ2-3	TRBD1	TGCGCCAGCAGCCAAGCCGGGACAGGGGCCGTAAAAGATACGCAGTATTTT	CASSQAGTGAVKDTQYF
NA	TRBV27	TRBJ1-3	NA	TGTGCCAGCAGTTTATCAGGGGCTGGAAACACCATATATTTT	CASSLSGAGNTIYF
NA	TRBV19	TRBJ1-1	NA	TGTGCCAGTAGTTTCCAGACCGGGAACAGTGAAGCTTTCTTT	CASSFQTGNSEAFF
NA	TRBV19	TRBJ1-2	NA	TGTGCCAGTAGGACGGGACTTGGCTATGGCTACACCTTC	CASRTGLGYGYTF
NA	TRBV7-9	TRBJ2-1	TRBD2	TGTGCCAGCAGCCAAGGGACTAGCAATGAGCAGTTCTTC	CASSQGTSNEQFF
NA	TRBV12-3/TRBV12-4	TRBJ2-7	NA	TGTGCCAGCAGTACAGGTTCCTACGAGCAGTACTTC	CASSTGSYEQYF
NA	TRBV7-9	TRBJ1-4	NA	TGTGCCAGCAGCTTCCGGGACACCCAAAAACTGTTTTTT	CASSFRDTQKLFF
NA	TRBV3-1/TRBV3-2	TRBJ1-2	NA	TGTGCCAGCAGCCAAGATCGCGCATTTAACTATGGCTACACCTTC	CASSQDRAFNYGYTF
NA	TRBV12-5	TRBJ1-3	NA	TGTGCTAGTGGTTTGGTGCCGGGCGGAAACACCATATATTTT	CASGLVPGGNTIYF
NA	TRBV9	TRBJ1-3	NA	TGTGCCAGCAGCCTCTCGGGGGGGGCTGGAAACACCATATATTTT	CASSLSGGAGNTIYF
NA	TRBV27	TRBJ2-7	TRBD2	TGTGCCAGCAGTCAAGGACTAGCTCGGCACTTC	CASSQGLARHF
few	TRBV5-1	TRBJ2-2	NA	TGCGCCAGCAGGGGGGTGCAGGCGAACACCGGGGAGCTGTTTTTT	CASRGVQANTGELFF
NA	TRBV7-3	TRBJ1-1	NA	TGTGCCAGCAGCTTAACCCGAATGACTGAAGCTTTCTTT	CASSLTRMTEAFF
NA	TRBV6-5	TRBJ2-7	NA	TGTGCCAGCAGACTGACACACCAGGGCGAGCAGTACTTC	CASRLTHQGEQYF
NA	TRBV15	TRBJ2-7	TRBD2	TGTGCCACCAGCAGAGATTCAGTGACTAGCGGGAGGGTGAGGATTGAACAGTACTTC	CATSRDSVTSGRVRIEQYF
NA	TRBV2	TRBJ1-4	NA	TGTGCCAGCAGTGGGGAAATTAATGAAAAACTGTTTTTT	CASSGEINEKLFF
NA	TRBV7-2	TRBJ1-1	NA	TGTGCCAGCAGCCGTAAGGGTGGAACTGAAGCTTTCTTT	CASSRKGGTEAFF
NA	TRBV19	TRBJ1-4	NA	TGTGCCAGTAGTACGACCTGGGTGAAGGAAAAACTGTTTTTT	CASSTTWVKEKLFF
NA	TRBV6-1	TRBJ1-1	TRBD1	TGTGCCAGCAGGGAATCCGCGGGACAGGGACACACTGAAGCTTTCTTT	CASRESAGQGHTEAFF
NA	TRBV27	TRBJ2-4	TRBD1	TGTGCCAGCAGTTTATACCGGACAGGGCTCCTTCAGACCGCGAAAAACATTCAGTACTTC	CASSLYRTGLLQTAKNIQYF
NA	TRBV12-3/TRBV12-4	TRBJ1-3	NA	TGTGCCAGCATGGGGACAAGTGGAAACACCATATATTTT	CASMGTSGNTIYF
NA	TRBV28	TRBJ2-7	TRBD1	TGTGCCAGCAGTCCCATTAACAGGGGCGAGCAGTACTTC	CASSPINRGEQYF
NA	TRBV6-1	TRBJ2-2	NA	TGTGCCAGCAGTGAAGCGTTGGGCAGGGGTCGGTACACCGGGGAGCTGTTTTTT	CASSEALGRGRYTGELFF
NA	TRBV5-5	TRBJ1-2	TRBD1	TGTGCCAGCAGCTTGACTGACAGGGACGGTGGCTACACCTTC	CASSLTDRDGGYTF
once	TRBV6-2/TRBV6-3	TRBJ2-7	NA	TGTGCCAGCAGTTACAGTCCCCAGGGAGCCAGCGATGGGGAGCAGTACTTC	CASSYSPQGASDGEQYF
NA	TRBV6-6	TRBJ2-2	NA	TGTGCCAGCAACATCGACAGTACGACCGGGGAGCTGTTTTTT	CASNIDSTTGELFF